This is a list of T cell receptor beta chains from one sample in a study of T cells in tuberculosis. Assay: immunoSEQ multiplex PCR; the TCRdb copy retains only in-frame clones and omits some. The table lists around 30,000 clones, under 95% of them singletons. This sample comprised PBMCs, obtained at tuberculosis diagnosis. The origin of the receptors is an adult with tuberculosis. Both conserved end residues are part of each CDR3. A D gene is named only where the DNA matches it firmly. Size tells how often a clone was seen (once, few, many) or the class of an expanded clone, and some rows leave it out.

j_gene	abundance	d_gene	v_gene	CDR3nt	CDR3aa
TRBJ1-2	-	TRBD1	TRBV27	TGTGCCAGCAGATTAACAGGGGACTATGGCTACACCTTC	CASRLTGDYGYTF
TRBJ1-1	-	-	TRBV27	TGTGCCAGCAGTTCTAGACGGTGGGACACTGAAGCTTTCTTT	CASSSRRWDTEAFF
TRBJ2-3	-	TRBD2	TRBV9	TGTGCCAGCAGCGTCCCCCTAGCGGGGGGAATCACAGATACGCAGTATTTT	CASSVPLAGGITDTQYF
TRBJ1-5	-	TRBD1	TRBV6-1	TGTGCCAGCTCAAAGACAGGGGGCTTGAATCAGCCCCAGCATTTT	CASSKTGGLNQPQHF
TRBJ2-7	-	-	TRBV28	TGTGCCAGCAGTCCCCCCGGGGGTCCATACGAGCAGTACTTC	CASSPPGGPYEQYF
TRBJ2-1	-	-	TRBV21-1	TGTGCCAGCAGGGTTAAGCGGGAGGGGTACAATGAGCAGTTCTTC	CASRVKREGYNEQFF
TRBJ1-1	once	-	TRBV5-1	TGCGCCAGCAGCTTGAAACGGGATTCGGGTGACACTGAAGCTTTCTTT	CASSLKRDSGDTEAFF
TRBJ1-2	-	TRBD1	TRBV6-5	TGTGCCAGCAGTCGGGGGACAGCCACTAACTATGGCTACACCTTC	CASSRGTATNYGYTF
TRBJ2-7	-	-	TRBV30	TGTGCCTGGAGTGGCCAGGGTGGATACGAGCAGTACTTC	CAWSGQGGYEQYF
TRBJ1-2	-	-	TRBV6-1	TGTGCCAGCAGTGAAGGGGAGGTCCTCTATGGCTACACCTTC	CASSEGEVLYGYTF
TRBJ2-7	-	-	TRBV2	TGTGCCAGCAGTGTAGGGGCTACCTACGAGCAGTACTTC	CASSVGATYEQYF
TRBJ2-3	-	-	TRBV10-1	TGCGCCAGCCAAAGGGGAAGCACAGATACGCAGTATTTT	CASQRGSTDTQYF
TRBJ2-1	-	TRBD2	TRBV11-2	TGTGCCAGCAGCCAGCGGGGGGGCTACAATGAGCAGTTCTTC	CASSQRGGYNEQFF
TRBJ2-3	-	TRBD1	TRBV30	TGTGCCTGGAGTGGACAGGGGGCCGGCACAGATACGCAGTATTTT	CAWSGQGAGTDTQYF
TRBJ1-1	-	TRBD1	TRBV2	TGTGCCAGCACGACGGGACAGGGTTACACTGAAGCTTTCTTT	CASTTGQGYTEAFF
TRBJ2-5	-	TRBD2	TRBV2	TGTGCCAGCAGTGAATGGAGCGGGAGACAAGAGACCCAGTACTTC	CASSEWSGRQETQYF
TRBJ2-3	-	-	TRBV5-1	TGCGCCAGCAGCTTGGCCAACGTCGGGGGCACAGATACGCAGTATTTT	CASSLANVGGTDTQYF
TRBJ1-1	-	-	TRBV29-1	TGCAGCGTGGGGGCCCTAAGATGGGACACTGAAGCTTTCTTT	CSVGALRWDTEAFF
TRBJ2-1	-	-	TRBV15	TGTGCCACCAGCAGAGGCAGGACTTTGCCCAATGAGCAGTTCTTC	CATSRGRTLPNEQFF
TRBJ2-1	-	TRBD1	TRBV18	TGTGCCAGCTCAGACCGGGACAGGACTTCGCCGGGTCAGTTCTTC	CASSDRDRTSPGQFF
TRBJ2-2	-	TRBD2	TRBV4-1	TGCGCCAGCAGCCTCATCAAGGTGGCGGGGGAGACCGGGGAGCTGTTTTTT	CASSLIKVAGETGELFF
TRBJ1-6	-	-	TRBV4-1	TGCGCCAGCAGCCAAGATTGGCGGGGGGCGGGGAATTCACCCCTCCACTTT	CASSQDWRGAGNSPLHF
TRBJ1-1	-	-	TRBV29-1	TGCAGCGTTTGCGATCTCGGGGGTAAGAACACTGAAGCTTTCTTT	CSVCDLGGKNTEAFF
TRBJ2-1	-	-	TRBV27	TGTGCCAGCAGTTTTGGACTATACAATGAGCAGTTCTTC	CASSFGLYNEQFF
TRBJ2-7	-	-	TRBV5-1	TGCGCCAGCAGCTTGATTCCAGGGGACGGGACCTACGAGCAGTACTTC	CASSLIPGDGTYEQYF
TRBJ2-5	-	TRBD1	TRBV5-1	TGCGCCAGCAGCTTAGGGACAGTAAAAGAGACCCAGTACTTC	CASSLGTVKETQYF
TRBJ1-5	-	TRBD1	TRBV4-1	TGCGCCAGCAGCCAGATGGGACAGGGAGGCCAGCCCCAGCATTTT	CASSQMGQGGQPQHF
TRBJ2-3	-	-	TRBV30	TGTGCCTGGAGTAGGCGGGACGGAAACACAGATACGCAGTATTTT	CAWSRRDGNTDTQYF
TRBJ1-5	once	TRBD1	TRBV28	TGTGCCAGCAGTCGATCCAGGGGGTCGATGGGCCCCCAGCATTTT	CASSRSRGSMGPQHF
TRBJ2-7	-	TRBD2	TRBV2	TGTGCCAGCAGTAGGGGACTAGCGGGAGGTTCACACGAGCAGTACTTC	CASSRGLAGGSHEQYF
TRBJ2-7	few	-	TRBV5-4	TGTGCCAGCAGCGCGACAGGAAACTCCTACGAGCAGTACTTC	CASSATGNSYEQYF
TRBJ1-3	-	-	TRBV6-1	TGTGCCAGCACCCTCAGCGAAAACGAAAACACCATATATTTT	CASTLSENENTIYF
TRBJ2-7	-	-	TRBV5-1	TGCGCCAGCAGCTTGGACAACTCCTACGAGCAGTACTTC	CASSLDNSYEQYF
TRBJ1-1	-	TRBD1	TRBV7-9	TGTGCCAGCAGCCTCAGGGGGCGCGGGACTGAAGCTTTCTTT	CASSLRGRGTEAFF
TRBJ1-2	-	-	TRBV30	TGTGCCTGGAGTGCCCAGGGGTTTCATGGCTACACCTTC	CAWSAQGFHGYTF